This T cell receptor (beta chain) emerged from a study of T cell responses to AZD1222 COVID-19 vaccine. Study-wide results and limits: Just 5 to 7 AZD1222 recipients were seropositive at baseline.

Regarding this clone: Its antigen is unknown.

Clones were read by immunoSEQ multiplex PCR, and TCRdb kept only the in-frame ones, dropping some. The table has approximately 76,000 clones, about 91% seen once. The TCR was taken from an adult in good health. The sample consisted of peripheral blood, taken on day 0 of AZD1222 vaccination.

CDR3 DNA sequence: TGTGCCAGCAGCCAAGATGGACATGGGAGTGAAAAACTGTTTTTT. Encoded protein: CASSQDGHGSEKLFF. The V and J genes are TRBV3-1 (or the pseudogene TRBV3-2) and TRBJ1-4; a possible D gene is TRBD1 (5 bases). This CDR3 has 15 amino acids. Germline lookup yields CDR1 LGHDT and CDR2 YNNKEL (reference sequence). Trimming left V 0 bases short and J 7 bases short, with 12 bases between.